This T cell receptor beta chain was sequenced in a study of cytomegalovirus exposure and HLA in healthy donors. Study in general: The approximately 110 validation repertoires used a platform that matched the one used for the approximately 620 first-cohort repertoires, as a later analysis reported.

The assay was immunoSEQ multiplex PCR, and TCRdb's table has in-frame clones only and misses some. The repertoire holds roughly 330,000 clones, roughly 90% seen once, with approximately 1.1% in the top ten. There are 16 residues in the CDR3. Germline CDR1 SGHTA, CDR2 FQGNSA. V shed 5 bases and J shed 2 bases, with 18 bases lying between them. This receptor was obtained from a woman aged 25-40 years in good health and CMV-seropositive. This chain links TRBV7-2 with TRBJ1-2; D possibly corresponds to TRBD1 (6 bases). The sample was PBMCs. CDR3 nucleotides: TGTGCCAGCAGCCCAGCGCCGGCGGGGGCCAACTATGGCTACACCTTC. Translated, it gives CASSPAPAGANYGYTF. Complete variable domain (other parts from reference TRBV7-2 and TRBJ1-2): GAGVSQSPSNKVTEKGKDVELRCDPISGHTALYWYRQSLGQGLEFLIYFQGNSAPDKSGLPSDRFSAERTGGSVSTLTIQRTQQEDSAVYLCASSPAPAGANYGYTFGSGTRLTVV.